This T cell receptor beta chain was recorded in a study of blood T cell repertoires in COVID-19. A few counts support this clone. Other DNA sequences in this sample translate to the same CDR3. TCRdb's copy holds only in-frame clones and misses some; the assay was immunoSEQ multiplex PCR. The data show almost 95,000 clones, with roughly 80% seen just once and approximately 6.7% held by the top ten. Deletions cut 6 bases from V and 6 bases from J, with 9 bases between. This CDR3 has 11 residues. Germline V CDR1 and CDR2: MNHEY, SVGAGI. V and J are TRBV6-5 and TRBJ2-7; a weak D match, TRBD1 (6 bases). The sequence came from a man aged 55 to 70 with acute or convalescent COVID-19. The material sequenced was peripheral blood. The CDR3 nucleotides are TGTGCCAGCAGAACAGGGCCCGAGCAGTACTTC. It encodes CASRTGPEQYF.